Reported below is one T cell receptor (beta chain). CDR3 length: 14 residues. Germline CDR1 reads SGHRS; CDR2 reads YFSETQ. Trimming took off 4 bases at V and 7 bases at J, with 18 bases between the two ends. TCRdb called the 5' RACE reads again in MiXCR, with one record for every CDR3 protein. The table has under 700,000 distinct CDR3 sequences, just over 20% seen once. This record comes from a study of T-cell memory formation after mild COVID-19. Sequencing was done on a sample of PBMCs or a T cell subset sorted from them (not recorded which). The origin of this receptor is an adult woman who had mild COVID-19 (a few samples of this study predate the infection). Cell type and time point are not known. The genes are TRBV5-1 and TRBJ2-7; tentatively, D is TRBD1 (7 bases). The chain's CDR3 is CASSPGQVGGEQYF. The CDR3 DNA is TGCGCCAGCAGCCCTGGACAGGTTGGAGGGGAGCAGTACTTC.